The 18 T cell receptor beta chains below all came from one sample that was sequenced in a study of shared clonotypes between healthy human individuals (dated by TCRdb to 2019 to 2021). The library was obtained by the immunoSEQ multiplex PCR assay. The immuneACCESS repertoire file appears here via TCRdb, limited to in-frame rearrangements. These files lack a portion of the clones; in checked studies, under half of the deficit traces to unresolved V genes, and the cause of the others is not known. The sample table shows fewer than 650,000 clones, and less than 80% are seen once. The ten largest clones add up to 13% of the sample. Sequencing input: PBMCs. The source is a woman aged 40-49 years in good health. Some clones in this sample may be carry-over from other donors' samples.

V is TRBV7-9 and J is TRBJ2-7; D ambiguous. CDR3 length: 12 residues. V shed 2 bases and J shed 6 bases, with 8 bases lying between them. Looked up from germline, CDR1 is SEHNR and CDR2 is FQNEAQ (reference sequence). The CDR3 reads CASSLNPPEQYF. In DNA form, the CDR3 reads TGTGCCAGCAGCTTAAATCCCCCCGAGCAGTACTTC.

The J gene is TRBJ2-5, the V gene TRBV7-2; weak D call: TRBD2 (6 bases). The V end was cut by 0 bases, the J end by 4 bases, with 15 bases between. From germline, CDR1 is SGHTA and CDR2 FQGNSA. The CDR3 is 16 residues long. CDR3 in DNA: TGTGCCAGCAGCTTAGCGAGCTCGTCGGGAGCAGAGACCCAGTACTTC. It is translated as CASSLASSSGAETQYF.

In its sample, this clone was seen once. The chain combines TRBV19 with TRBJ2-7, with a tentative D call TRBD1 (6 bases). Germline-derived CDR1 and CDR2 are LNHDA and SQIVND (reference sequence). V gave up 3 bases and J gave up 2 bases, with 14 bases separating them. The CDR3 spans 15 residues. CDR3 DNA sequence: TGTGCCAGTAGTATCCCCGGGACAAGGGCCTACGAGCAGTACTTC. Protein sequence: CASSIPGTRAYEQYF.

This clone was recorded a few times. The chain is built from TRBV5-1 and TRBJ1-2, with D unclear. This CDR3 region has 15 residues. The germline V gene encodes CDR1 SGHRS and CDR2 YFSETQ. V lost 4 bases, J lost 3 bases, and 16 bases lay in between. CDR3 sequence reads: CASSTTGDGHYGYTF. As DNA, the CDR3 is TGCGCCAGCAGCACCACGGGCGACGGACACTATGGCTACACCTTC.

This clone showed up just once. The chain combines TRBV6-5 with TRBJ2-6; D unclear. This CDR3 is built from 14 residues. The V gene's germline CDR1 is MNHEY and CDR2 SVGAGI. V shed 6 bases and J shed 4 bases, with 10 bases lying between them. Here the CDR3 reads CASSRTQGANVLTF. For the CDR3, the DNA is TGTGCCAGCAGCCGAACTCAGGGGGCCAACGTCCTGACTTTC.

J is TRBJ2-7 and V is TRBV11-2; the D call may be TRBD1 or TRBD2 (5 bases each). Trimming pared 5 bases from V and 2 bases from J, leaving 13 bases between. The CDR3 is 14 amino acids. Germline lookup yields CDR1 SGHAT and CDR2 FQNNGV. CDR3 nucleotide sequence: TGTGCCAGCAGCCAACCGGGACCCGCCTACGAGCAGTACTTC. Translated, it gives CASSQPGPAYEQYF.

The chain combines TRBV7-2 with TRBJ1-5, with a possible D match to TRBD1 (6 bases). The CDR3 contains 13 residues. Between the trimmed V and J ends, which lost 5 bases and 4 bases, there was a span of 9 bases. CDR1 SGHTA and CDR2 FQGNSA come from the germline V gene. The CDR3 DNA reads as TGTGCCAGCAGCCAGGACAGAAATCAGCCCCAGCATTTT. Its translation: CASSQDRNQPQHF.

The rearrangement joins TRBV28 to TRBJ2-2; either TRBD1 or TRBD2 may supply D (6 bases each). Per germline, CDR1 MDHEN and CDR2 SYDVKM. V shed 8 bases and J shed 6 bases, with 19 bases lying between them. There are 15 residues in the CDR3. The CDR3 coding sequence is TGTGCCAGCGCCGTCGGGGGCGGGGCCCCCGGGGAGCTGTTTTTT. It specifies CASAVGGGAPGELFF.

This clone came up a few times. The CDR3 DNA sequence: TGTGCCAGCAGTTTAACGGACAGTAGTAATGAAAAACTGTTTTTT. Protein product: CASSLTDSSNEKLFF. This sequence joins TRBV25-1 and TRBJ1-4; possibly TRBD1 for D (6 bases). V lost 5 bases and J 4 bases, leaving 14 bases between the germline ends. The CDR3 contains 15 residues. Germline-derived CDR1 and CDR2 are MGHDK and SYGVNS.

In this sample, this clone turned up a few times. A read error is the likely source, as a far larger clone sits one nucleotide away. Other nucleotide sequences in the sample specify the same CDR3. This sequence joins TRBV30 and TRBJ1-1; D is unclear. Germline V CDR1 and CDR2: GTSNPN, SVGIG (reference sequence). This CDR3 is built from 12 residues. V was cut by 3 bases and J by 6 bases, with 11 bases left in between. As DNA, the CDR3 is TGTGCCTGGAGGGAGGGCCGCTCTGAAGCTTTCTTT. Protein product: CAWREGRSEAFF.

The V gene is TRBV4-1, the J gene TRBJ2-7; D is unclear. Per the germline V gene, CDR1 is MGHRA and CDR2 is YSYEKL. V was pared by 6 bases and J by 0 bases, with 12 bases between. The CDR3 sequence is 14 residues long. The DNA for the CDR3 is TGCGCCAGCAGTCGCGGCGGTACCTCCTACGAGCAGTACTTC. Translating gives CASSRGGTSYEQYF.

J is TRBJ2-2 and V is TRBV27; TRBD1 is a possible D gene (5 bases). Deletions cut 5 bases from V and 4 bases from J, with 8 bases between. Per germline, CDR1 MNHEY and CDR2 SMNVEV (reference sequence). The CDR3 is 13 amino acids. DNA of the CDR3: TGTGCCAGCAGTCAAACAGGCACCGGGGAGCTGTTTTTT. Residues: CASSQTGTGELFF.

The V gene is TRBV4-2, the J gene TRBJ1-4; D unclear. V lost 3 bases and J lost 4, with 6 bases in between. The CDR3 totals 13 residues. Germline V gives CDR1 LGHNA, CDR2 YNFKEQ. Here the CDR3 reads CASSHTDNEKLFF. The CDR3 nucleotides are TGTGCCAGCAGCCACACGGATAATGAAAAACTGTTTTTT.

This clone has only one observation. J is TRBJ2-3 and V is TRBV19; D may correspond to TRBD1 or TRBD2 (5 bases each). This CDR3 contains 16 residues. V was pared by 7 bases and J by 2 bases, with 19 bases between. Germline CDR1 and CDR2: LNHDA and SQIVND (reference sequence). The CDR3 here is CASTGRASVDTDTQYF. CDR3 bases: TGTGCCAGTACGGGGCGGGCCTCCGTAGACACAGATACGCAGTATTTT. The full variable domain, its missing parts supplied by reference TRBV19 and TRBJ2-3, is DGGITQSPKYLFRKEGQNVTLSCEQNLNHDAMYWYRQDPGQGLRLIYYSQIVNDFQKGDIAEGYSVSREKKESFPLTVTSAQKNPTAFYLCASTGRASVDTDTQYFGPGTRLTVL.

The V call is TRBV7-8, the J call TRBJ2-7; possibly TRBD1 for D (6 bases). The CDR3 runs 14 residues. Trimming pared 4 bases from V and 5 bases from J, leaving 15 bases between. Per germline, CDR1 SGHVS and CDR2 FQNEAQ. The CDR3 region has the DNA TGTGCCAGCAGCTCCGGACAGTTGAGGCACGAGCAGTACTTC. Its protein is CASSSGQLRHEQYF.

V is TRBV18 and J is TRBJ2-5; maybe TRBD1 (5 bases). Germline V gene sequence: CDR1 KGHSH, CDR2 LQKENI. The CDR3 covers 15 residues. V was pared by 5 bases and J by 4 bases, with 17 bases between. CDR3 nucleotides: TGTGCCAGCTCAAGGGGCCCCTCCGCCGGAGAGACCCAGTACTTC. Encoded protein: CASSRGPSAGETQYF.

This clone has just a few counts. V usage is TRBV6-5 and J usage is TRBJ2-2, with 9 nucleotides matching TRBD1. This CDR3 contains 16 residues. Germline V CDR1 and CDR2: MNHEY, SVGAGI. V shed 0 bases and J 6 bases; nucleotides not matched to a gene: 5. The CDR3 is CASSYSRDRASGELFF. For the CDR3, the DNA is TGTGCCAGCAGTTACTCCCGGGACAGGGCTTCCGGGGAGCTGTTTTTT.

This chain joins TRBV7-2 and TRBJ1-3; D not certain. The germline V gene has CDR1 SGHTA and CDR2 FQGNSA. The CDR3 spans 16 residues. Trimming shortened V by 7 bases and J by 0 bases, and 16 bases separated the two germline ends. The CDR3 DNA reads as TGTGCCAGCATCCCCGGCGTAGTTGCCTCTGGAAACACCATATATTTT. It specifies CASIPGVVASGNTIYF. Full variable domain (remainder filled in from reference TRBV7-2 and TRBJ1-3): GAGVSQSPSNKVTEKGKDVELRCDPISGHTALYWYRQSLGQGLEFLIYFQGNSAPDKSGLPSDRFSAERTGGSVSTLTIQRTQQEDSAVYLCASIPGVVASGNTIYFGEGSWLTVV.